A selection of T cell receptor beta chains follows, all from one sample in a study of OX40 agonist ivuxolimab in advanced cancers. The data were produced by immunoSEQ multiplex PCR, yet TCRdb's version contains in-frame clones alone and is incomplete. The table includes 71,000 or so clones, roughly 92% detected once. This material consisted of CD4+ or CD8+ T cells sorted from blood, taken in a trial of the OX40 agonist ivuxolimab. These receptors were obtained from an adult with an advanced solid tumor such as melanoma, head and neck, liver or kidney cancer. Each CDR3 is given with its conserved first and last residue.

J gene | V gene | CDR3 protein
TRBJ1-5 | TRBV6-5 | CASSFYLNQPQHF
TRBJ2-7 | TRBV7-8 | CASSPGQGGYEQYF
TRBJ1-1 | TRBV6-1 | CASSDREGPPSTEAFF
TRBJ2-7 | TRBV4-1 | CASSPGLAYEQYF
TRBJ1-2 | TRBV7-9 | CASSSNPGTANYGYTF
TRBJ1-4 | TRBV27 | CASRSGSREKLFF
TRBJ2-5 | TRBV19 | CASSNLAPTQETQYF
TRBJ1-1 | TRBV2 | CASSEFEAFF
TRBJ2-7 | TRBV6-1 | CASSEARTSGDYEQYF
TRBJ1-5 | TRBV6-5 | CASWTGAGNQPQHF
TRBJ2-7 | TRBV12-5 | CASARALLEQYF
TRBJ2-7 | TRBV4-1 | CASSQTRFYEQYF
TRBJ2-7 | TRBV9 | CASSVSWGRPLYEQYF
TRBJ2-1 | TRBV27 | CASSPPTSLIEQFF
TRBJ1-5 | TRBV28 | CASRRVSFGGQPQHF
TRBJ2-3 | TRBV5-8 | CASTTGTGGTDTQYF
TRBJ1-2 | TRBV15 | CATSREGAAGYTF
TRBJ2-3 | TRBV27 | CASSSGLAGEDTQYF
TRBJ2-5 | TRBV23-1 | CASSPRRRETQYF
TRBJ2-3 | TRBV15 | CATIPRDGRTDTQYF
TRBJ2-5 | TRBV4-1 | CASSQDPGQLETQYF
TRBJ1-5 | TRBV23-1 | CASRVNSAGDQPQHF
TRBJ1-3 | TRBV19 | CASRAGNTIYF
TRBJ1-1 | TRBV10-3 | CAISEGGTEAFF
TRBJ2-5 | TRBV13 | CASSLGQQETQYF
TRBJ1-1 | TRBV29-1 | CSVEGGTGGSLGSEAFF
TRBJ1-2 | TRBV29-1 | CSVEDTSFYYGYTF
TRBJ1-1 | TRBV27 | CASSNPGREAFF
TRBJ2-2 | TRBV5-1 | CASSLSWGGAGELFF
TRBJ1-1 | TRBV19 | CASTVGAHMNTEAFF
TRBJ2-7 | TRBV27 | CASSFGELYEQYF
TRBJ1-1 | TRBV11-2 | CASSLDGPGGLGMNTEAFF
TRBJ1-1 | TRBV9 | CASSPLDKLAFF
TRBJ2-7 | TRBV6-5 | CASSLASRGEQYF
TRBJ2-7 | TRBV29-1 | CSVVMRGDREQYF
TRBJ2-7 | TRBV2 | CASTSFESSYEQYF
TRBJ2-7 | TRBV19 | CASRPAGSSYEQYF
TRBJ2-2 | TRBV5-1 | CASSLTGGELFF
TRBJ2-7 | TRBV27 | CASSLAGTYEQYF
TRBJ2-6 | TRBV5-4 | CASSSGTGDSGANVLTF